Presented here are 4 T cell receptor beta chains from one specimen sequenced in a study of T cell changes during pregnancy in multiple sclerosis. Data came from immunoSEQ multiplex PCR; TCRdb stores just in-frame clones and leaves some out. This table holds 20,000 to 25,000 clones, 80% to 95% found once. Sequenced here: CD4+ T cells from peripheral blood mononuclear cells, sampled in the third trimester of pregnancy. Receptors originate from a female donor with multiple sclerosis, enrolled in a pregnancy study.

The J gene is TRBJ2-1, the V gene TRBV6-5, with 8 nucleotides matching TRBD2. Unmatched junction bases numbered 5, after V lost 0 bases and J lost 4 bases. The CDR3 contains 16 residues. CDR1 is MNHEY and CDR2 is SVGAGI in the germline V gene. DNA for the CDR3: TGTGCCAGCAGTTACTCGGGCGGGGGGAGGTACAATGAGCAGTTCTTC. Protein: CASSYSGGGRYNEQFF.

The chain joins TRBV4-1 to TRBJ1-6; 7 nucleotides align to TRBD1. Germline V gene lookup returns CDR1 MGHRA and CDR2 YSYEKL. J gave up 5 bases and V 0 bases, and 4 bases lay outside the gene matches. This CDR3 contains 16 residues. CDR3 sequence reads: CASSQERGRNNSPLHF. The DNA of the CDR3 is TGCGCCAGCAGCCAAGAGAGGGGGCGGAATAATTCACCCCTCCACTTT.

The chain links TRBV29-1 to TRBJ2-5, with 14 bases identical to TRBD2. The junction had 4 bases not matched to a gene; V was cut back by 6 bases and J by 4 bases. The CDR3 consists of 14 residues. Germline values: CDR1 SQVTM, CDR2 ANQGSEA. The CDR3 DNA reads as TGCAGCGTCGGGACTAGCGGGGGTATAGAGACCCAGTACTTC. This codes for CSVGTSGGIETQYF. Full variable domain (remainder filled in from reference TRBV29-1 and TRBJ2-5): SAVISQKPSRDICQRGTSLTIQCQVDSQVTMMFWYRQQPGQSLTLIATANQGSEATYESGFVIDKFPISRPNLTFSTLTVSNMSPEDSSIYLCSVGTSGGIETQYFGPGTRLLVL.

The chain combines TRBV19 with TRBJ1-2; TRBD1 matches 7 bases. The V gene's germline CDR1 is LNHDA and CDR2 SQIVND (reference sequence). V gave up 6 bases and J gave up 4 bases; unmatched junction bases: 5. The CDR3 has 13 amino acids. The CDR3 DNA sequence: TGTGCCAGTAGCCGACAGGGAGCCTATGGCTACACCTTC. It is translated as CASSRQGAYGYTF.